Below, one T cell receptor (beta chain) is given with its context. This clone was seen only a few times. Its antigen specificity is not known. Base qualities were left out, and no much larger clone turns up one base away. The treatment or condition label here, explained by the study, means: AdE1-LMPpoly-expanded autologous EBV-specific T-cell therapy followed by anti-PD-1 nivolumab. The data belong to a study of EBV T-cell therapy then PD-1 blockade in nasopharyngeal carcinoma (dated by TCRdb to the early 2020s). The germline V gene encodes CDR1 LGHDT and CDR2 YNNKEL (reference sequence). The cysteine opens and the phenylalanine closes a CDR3 of 14 amino acids. The only DNA kept is the CDR3, 42 bases in frame from the first base. V is pared back by 0 bases and J by 1 base, with 3 bases lying between the germline termini. Genomic DNA was extracted from sorted cells using the Qiagen DNeasy Kit. Deep sequencing of the TCR beta chain was done on the immunoSEQ platform. On the authors' methods: Repertoire data analysis was performed with the immunoSEQ Analyzer software. The immuneACCESS repertoire file appears here via TCRdb, limited to in-frame rearrangements. These files lack a portion of the clones; in checked studies, under half of the deficit traces to unresolved V genes, and the cause of the others is not known. V and J calls and clone size are given by that table; D and trimming were obtained from the DNA. The sample data list under 20,000 clones, and 84% of these were observed just once. Of the sample, roughly 31% is held by the ten largest clones.

This sequence was found in a man aged 40-49 years with nasopharyngeal carcinoma. The chain links TRBV3-1 (or the pseudogene TRBV3-2) with TRBJ2-2, with no confidently assigned D gene. The sequenced sample was CD8+ T cells from blood, obtained at approximately day 31 from a patient whose treatment included autologous EBV-specific T cells and nivolumab. DNA sequence: TGTGCCAGCAGCCAAGATGGGAACACCGGGGAGCTGTTTTTT. It encodes CASSQDGNTGELFF.